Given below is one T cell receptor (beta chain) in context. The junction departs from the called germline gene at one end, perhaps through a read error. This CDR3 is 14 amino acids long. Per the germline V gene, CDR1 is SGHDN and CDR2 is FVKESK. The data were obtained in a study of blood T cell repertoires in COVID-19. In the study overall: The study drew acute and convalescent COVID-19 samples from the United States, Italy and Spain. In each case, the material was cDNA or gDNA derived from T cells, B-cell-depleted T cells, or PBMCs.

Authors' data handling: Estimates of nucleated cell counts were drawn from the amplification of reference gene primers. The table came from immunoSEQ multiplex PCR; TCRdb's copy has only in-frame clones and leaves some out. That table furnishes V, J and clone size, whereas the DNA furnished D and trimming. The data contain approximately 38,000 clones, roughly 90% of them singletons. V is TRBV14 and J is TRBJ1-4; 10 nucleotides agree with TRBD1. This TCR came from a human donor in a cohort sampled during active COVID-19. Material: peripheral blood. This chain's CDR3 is CASSHPGQGYRMVF. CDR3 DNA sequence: TGTGCCAGCAGCCACCCGGGACAGGGGTATAGGATGGTTTTT.